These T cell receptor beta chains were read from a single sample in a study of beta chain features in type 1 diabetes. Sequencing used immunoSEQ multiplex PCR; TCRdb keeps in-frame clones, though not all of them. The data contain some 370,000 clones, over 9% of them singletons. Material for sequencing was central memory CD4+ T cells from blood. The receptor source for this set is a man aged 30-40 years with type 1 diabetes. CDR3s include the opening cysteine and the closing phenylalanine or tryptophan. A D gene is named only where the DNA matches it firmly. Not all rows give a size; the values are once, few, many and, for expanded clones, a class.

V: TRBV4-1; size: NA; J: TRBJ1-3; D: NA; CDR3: CASSSQLGGNTIYF; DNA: TGCGCCAGCAGCTCACAACTGGGGGGAAACACCATATATTTT
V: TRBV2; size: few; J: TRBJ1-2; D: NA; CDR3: CASSFWYGYTF; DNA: TGTGCCAGCAGTTTTTGGTATGGCTACACCTTC
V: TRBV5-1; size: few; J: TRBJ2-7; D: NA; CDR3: CASSFLGSAEQYF; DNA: TGCGCCAGCAGCTTCTTAGGAAGTGCCGAGCAGTACTTC
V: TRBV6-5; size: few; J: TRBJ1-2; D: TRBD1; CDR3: CASSYSWTGVLTF; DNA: TGTGCCAGCAGTTACTCGTGGACAGGGGTCCTAACCTTC
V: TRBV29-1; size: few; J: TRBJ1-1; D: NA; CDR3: CSALSGVYTEAFF; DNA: TGCAGCGCCCTATCGGGGGTATACACTGAAGCTTTCTTT
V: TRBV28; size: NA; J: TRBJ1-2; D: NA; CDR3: CASSFVGAGRGYTF; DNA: TGTGCCAGCAGTTTCGTTGGGGCGGGACGTGGCTACACCTTC
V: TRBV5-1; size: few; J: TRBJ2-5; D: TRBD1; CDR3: CASSTGTGGGETQYF; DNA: TGCGCCAGCAGCACCGGGACAGGGGGCGGAGAGACCCAGTACTTC
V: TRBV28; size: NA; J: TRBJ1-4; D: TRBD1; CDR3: CASSLNGQGNEKLFF; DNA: TGTGCCAGCAGTTTAAACGGACAGGGTAATGAAAAACTGTTTTTT
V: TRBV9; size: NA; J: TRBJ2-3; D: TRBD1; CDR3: CASSKTGGLLDTQYF; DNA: TGTGCCAGCAGCAAGACAGGGGGCTTGTTAGATACGCAGTATTTT
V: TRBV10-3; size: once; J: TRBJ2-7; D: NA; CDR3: CASSYSRYEQYF; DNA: TGTGCCAGCAGTTACTCTCGATACGAGCAGTACTTC
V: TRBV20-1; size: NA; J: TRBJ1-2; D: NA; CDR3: CSATGAGGYTF; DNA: TGCAGTGCTACAGGGGCGGGTGGCTACACCTTC
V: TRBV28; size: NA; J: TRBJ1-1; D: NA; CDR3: CASSSAGGNTEAFF; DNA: TGTGCCAGCAGTTCGGCAGGCGGCAACACTGAAGCTTTCTTT
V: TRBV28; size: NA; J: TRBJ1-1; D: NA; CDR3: CASRRGHMNTEAFF; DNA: TGTGCCAGCAGAAGAGGACACATGAACACTGAAGCTTTCTTT
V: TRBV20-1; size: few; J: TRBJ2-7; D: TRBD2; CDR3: CSASREGQYF; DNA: TGCAGTGCTAGTCGGGAGGGGCAGTACTTC
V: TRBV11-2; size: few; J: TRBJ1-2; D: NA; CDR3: CASSQGLGDGYTF; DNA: TGTGCCAGCAGCCAGGGGTTAGGTGATGGCTACACCTTC
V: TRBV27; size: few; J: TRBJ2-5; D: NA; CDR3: CASSLYGHNRQETQYF; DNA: TGTGCCAGCAGTTTATATGGACATAACCGACAAGAGACCCAGTACTTC
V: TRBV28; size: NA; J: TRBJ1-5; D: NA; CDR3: CASSFSSGGALQPQHF; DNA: TGTGCCAGCAGTTTTTCCAGTGGGGGGGCTTTGCAGCCCCAGCATTTT
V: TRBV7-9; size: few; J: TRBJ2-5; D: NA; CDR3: CASSLFLAGRETQYF; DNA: TGTGCCAGCAGCTTATTCCTGGCGGGACGGGAGACCCAGTACTTC
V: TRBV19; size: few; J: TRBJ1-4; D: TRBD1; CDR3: CASMGQVFEKLFF; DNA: TGTGCCAGTATGGGACAGGTGTTTGAAAAACTGTTTTTT
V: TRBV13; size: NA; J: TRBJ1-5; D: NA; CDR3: CASSLDRDQPQHF; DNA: TGTGCCAGCAGCTTAGACAGGGATCAGCCCCAGCATTTT
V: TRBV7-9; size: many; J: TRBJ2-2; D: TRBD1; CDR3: CASSHRGLGELFF; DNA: TGTGCCAGCAGCCACAGGGGGCTCGGGGAGCTGTTTTTT
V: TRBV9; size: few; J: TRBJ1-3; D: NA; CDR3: CASSADKSPSSGNTIYF; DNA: TGTGCCAGCAGCGCCGACAAGTCCCCGAGCTCTGGAAACACCATATATTTT
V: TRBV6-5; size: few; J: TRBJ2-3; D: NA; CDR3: CASSYSFSTDTQYF; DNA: TGTGCCAGCAGTTACTCGTTTAGCACAGATACGCAGTATTTT
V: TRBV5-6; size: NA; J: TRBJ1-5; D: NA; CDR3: CASSLGPDQPQHF; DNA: TGTGCCAGCAGCTTGGGCCCCGATCAGCCCCAGCATTTT
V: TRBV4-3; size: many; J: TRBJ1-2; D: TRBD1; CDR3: CASSPLGTGDNYGYTF; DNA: TGCGCCAGCAGCCCTCTAGGGACAGGGGATAACTATGGCTACACCTTC
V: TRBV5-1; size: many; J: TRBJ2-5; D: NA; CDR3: CASSRWDRGSTQYF; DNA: TGCGCCAGCAGCCGTTGGGACCGGGGGTCGACCCAGTACTTC
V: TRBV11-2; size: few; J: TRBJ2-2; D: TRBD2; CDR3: CASSPLGREKAGELFF; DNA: TGTGCCAGCAGCCCCTTGGGGCGGGAGAAGGCCGGGGAGCTGTTTTTT
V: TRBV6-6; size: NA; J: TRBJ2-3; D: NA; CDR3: CASSYTLHTDTQYF; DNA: TGTGCCAGCAGTTACACCTTACACACAGATACGCAGTATTTT
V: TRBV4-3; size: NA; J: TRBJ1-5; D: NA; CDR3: CASSQDLGGYSNQPQHF; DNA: TGCGCCAGCAGCCAAGATCTAGGGGGGTATAGCAATCAGCCCCAGCATTTT
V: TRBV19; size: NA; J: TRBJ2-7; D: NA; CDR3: CASSIDPAGPYEQYF; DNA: TGTGCCAGTAGTATAGATCCGGCGGGACCCTACGAGCAGTACTTC
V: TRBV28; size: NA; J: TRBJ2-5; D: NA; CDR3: CASTLPSRDQETQYF; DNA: TGTGCCAGCACCCTTCCCTCCAGGGACCAAGAGACCCAGTACTTC
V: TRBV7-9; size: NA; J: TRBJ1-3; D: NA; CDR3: CASSPGTTGNTIYF; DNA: TGTGCCAGCAGCCCCGGGACGACTGGAAACACCATATATTTT
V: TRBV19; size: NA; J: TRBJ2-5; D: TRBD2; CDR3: CASTRTSGQETQYF; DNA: TGTGCCAGTACCCGGACTAGCGGACAAGAGACCCAGTACTTC
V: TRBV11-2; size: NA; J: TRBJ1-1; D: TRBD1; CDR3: CASGAGGLGTEAFF; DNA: TGTGCCAGCGGAGCAGGGGGCTTAGGCACTGAAGCTTTCTTT
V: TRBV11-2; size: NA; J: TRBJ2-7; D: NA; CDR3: CASSLFAGSYEQYF; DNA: TGTGCCAGCAGCTTATTTGCAGGAAGCTACGAGCAGTACTTC
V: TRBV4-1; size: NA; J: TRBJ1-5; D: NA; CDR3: CASSQEFYQPQHF; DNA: TGCGCCAGCAGCCAAGAATTTTATCAGCCCCAGCATTTT
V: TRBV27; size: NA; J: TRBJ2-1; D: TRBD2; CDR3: CASSPGLAPWSSYNEQFF; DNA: TGTGCCAGCAGTCCCGGACTAGCGCCGTGGAGCTCCTACAATGAGCAGTTCTTC
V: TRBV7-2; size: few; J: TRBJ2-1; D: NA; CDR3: CASSLGGEFAYNEQFF; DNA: TGTGCCAGCAGCTTAGGTGGGGAGTTCGCCTACAATGAGCAGTTCTTC
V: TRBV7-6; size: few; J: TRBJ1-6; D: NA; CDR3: CASSASSYNSPLHF; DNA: TGTGCCAGCAGCGCCAGCTCCTATAATTCACCCCTCCACTTT
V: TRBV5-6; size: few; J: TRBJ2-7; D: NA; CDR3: CASSLGGPSSYEQYF; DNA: TGTGCCAGCAGCTTGGGAGGTCCAAGCTCCTACGAGCAGTACTTC
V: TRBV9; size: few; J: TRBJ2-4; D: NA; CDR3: CASSVEGERNIQYF; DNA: TGTGCCAGCAGCGTAGAGGGGGAGAGAAACATTCAGTACTTC
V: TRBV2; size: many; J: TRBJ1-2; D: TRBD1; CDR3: CASTEQGAQYGYTF; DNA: TGTGCCAGCACCGAACAGGGGGCGCAATATGGCTACACCTTC
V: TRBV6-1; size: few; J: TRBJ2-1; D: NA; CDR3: CASRRTTRAPEQFF; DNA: TGTGCCAGCAGACGCACAACACGAGCCCCAGAGCAGTTCTTC
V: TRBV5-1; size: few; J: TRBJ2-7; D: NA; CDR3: CASSTRGGGEQYF; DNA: TGCGCCAGCAGCACCCGAGGGGGTGGCGAGCAGTACTTC
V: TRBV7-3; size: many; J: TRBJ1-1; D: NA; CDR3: CASSRGSGTEAFF; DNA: TGTGCCAGCAGTCGGGGGAGCGGCACTGAAGCTTTCTTT
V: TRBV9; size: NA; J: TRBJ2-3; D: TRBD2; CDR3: CASSLSGRETDTQYF; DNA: TGTGCCAGCAGCCTCAGCGGGAGGGAGACAGATACGCAGTATTTT
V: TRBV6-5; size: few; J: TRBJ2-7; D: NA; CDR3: CASSYSTGRGEQYF; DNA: TGTGCCAGCAGTTACTCGACGGGACGGGGCGAGCAGTACTTC
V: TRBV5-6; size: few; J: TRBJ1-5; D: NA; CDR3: CASSLDNQPQHF; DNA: TGTGCCAGCAGCCTGGATAATCAGCCCCAGCATTTT
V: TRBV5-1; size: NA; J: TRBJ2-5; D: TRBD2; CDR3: CASSLATSGEETQYF; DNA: TGCGCCAGCAGCTTGGCCACTAGCGGGGAAGAGACCCAGTACTTC
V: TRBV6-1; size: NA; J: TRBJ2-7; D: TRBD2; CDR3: CASSDLGTSGSYEQYF; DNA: TGTGCCAGCAGTGACCTCGGGACTAGCGGGAGCTACGAGCAGTACTTC
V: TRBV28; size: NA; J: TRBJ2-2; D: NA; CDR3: CASSFPNTGELFF; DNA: TGTGCCAGCAGTTTTCCCAACACCGGGGAGCTGTTTTTT
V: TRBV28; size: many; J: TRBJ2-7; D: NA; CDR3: CASSLGTGGVSYEQYF; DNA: NA